A selection of T cell receptor beta chains follows, all from one sample in a study of blood T cell repertoires in COVID-19. The repertoire was sequenced with immunoSEQ multiplex PCR; TCRdb's copy has only in-frame clones and lacks some. The sample carries roughly 100,000 clones, roughly four fifths recorded once. Source material: peripheral blood. All receptors come from a man aged 40-55 years with active or convalescent COVID-19. Both conserved end residues are part of each CDR3. D genes are given only for firm matches. For some rows the clone size is stated as once, few or many, or as a class when expanded; others skip it.

cdr3_aa cdr3_nt d_call j_call v_call clone_size
CASSFLTGGNTIYF TGTGCCAGCAGCTTTCTTACGGGAGGAAACACCATATATTTT NA TRBJ1-3 TRBV11-2 few
CASSPGGSYEQYF TGTGCCAGCAGCCCCGGGGGGTCCTACGAGCAGTACTTC TRBD2 TRBJ2-7 TRBV9 NA
CASSPLAGGGQDTQYF TGTGCCAGCTCACCACTAGCGGGGGGCGGTCAAGATACGCAGTATTTT TRBD2 TRBJ2-3 TRBV18 NA
CASSQVGRGREAGELFF TGCGCCAGCAGCCAAGTAGGCAGGGGGCGCGAAGCCGGGGAGCTGTTTTTT TRBD1 TRBJ2-2 TRBV4-3 once
CASLRGQGNNSPLHF TGTGCCAGCCTCCGGGGACAGGGTAATAATTCACCCCTCCACTTT TRBD1 TRBJ1-6 TRBV5-6 NA
CASRPGQGAGELFF TGCGCCAGCAGACCGGGACAGGGGGCCGGGGAGCTGTTTTTT TRBD1 TRBJ2-2 TRBV5-1 NA
CASSPFPDRENTEAFF TGTGCCAGCTCACCCTTCCCCGACAGGGAGAACACTGAAGCTTTCTTT TRBD1 TRBJ1-1 TRBV18 NA
CAWSSGGASDTQYF TGTGCCTGGAGTAGCGGGGGGGCATCAGATACGCAGTATTTT TRBD2 TRBJ2-3 TRBV30 NA
CASSSPTSGYEQYF TGTGCCAGCAGCTCACCCACTAGCGGCTACGAGCAGTACTTC TRBD2 TRBJ2-7 TRBV4-2 NA
CASRRGDRAYEQYF TGTGCCTCCCGGCGAGGGGACAGGGCGTACGAGCAGTACTTC TRBD1 TRBJ2-7 TRBV7-2 NA
CASSAGVRTNEKLFF TGTGCCAGTAGTGCGGGGGTAAGAACTAATGAAAAACTGTTTTTT NA TRBJ1-4 TRBV19 NA
CASRIQVYNEQFF TGTGCCAGCAGAATACAGGTTTACAATGAGCAGTTCTTC NA TRBJ2-1 TRBV7-2 NA
CASSLEGQGRAFF TGCGCCAGCAGCTTGGAGGGGCAAGGTCGAGCTTTCTTT NA TRBJ1-1 TRBV5-1 NA
CASSLAWGSYNEQFF TGCGCCAGCAGCTTGGCTTGGGGCAGTTACAATGAGCAGTTCTTC NA TRBJ2-1 TRBV5-1 once
CASTNQGYEQYF TGTGCCAGCACCAACCAGGGTTACGAGCAGTACTTC NA TRBJ2-7 TRBV7-2 NA
CASSQGGGNQPQHF TGTGCCAGCAGCCAAGGGGGCGGGAATCAGCCCCAGCATTTT TRBD1 TRBJ1-5 TRBV5-4 NA
CASSPLFGGASTEAFF TGTGCCAGCTCACCCCTCTTTGGGGGGGCAAGCACTGAAGCTTTCTTT NA TRBJ1-1 TRBV18 NA
CASSIKGSGLFF TGTGCCAGCAGCATAAAGGGCAGCGGACTGTTTTTT NA TRBJ1-4 TRBV5-6 NA
CASSFPDNEQFF TGTGCCAGCAGTTTTCCAGACAATGAGCAGTTCTTC NA TRBJ2-1 TRBV12-3/TRBV12-4 NA
CATRTGNTGELFF TGTGCCACACGGACAGGGAACACCGGGGAGCTGTTTTTT TRBD1 TRBJ2-2 TRBV2 few
CASSTDRGPPDTQYF TGTGCCAGTAGTACCGACAGGGGGCCCCCAGATACGCAGTATTTT TRBD1 TRBJ2-3 TRBV19 NA
CASSRASVGYNEQFF TGTGCCAGTAGTAGGGCTAGCGTGGGGTACAATGAGCAGTTCTTC NA TRBJ2-1 TRBV19 NA
CASSPSAGREETQYF TGCGCCAGCAGCCCGTCGGCAGGGCGGGAGGAGACCCAGTACTTC TRBD2 TRBJ2-5 TRBV4-1 NA
CASSRLTGSGNTIYF TGTGCCAGCAGCCGACTGACAGGGTCTGGAAACACCATATATTTT TRBD1 TRBJ1-3 TRBV3-1/TRBV3-2 NA
CASSLIANWGGDTEAFF TGTGCCAGCAGCTTGATAGCTAATTGGGGAGGGGATACTGAAGCTTTCTTT NA TRBJ1-1 TRBV5-6 NA
CASSLSTGAAYGYTF TGTGCCAGCAGTCTATCGACAGGGGCGGCGTATGGCTACACCTTC TRBD1 TRBJ1-2 TRBV27 NA
CASSFSVMETQYF TGTGCCAGCAGCTTTTCGGTGATGGAGACCCAGTACTTC NA TRBJ2-5 TRBV5-4 NA
CASGRRGGGANVLTF TGTGCCAGCGGAAGACGAGGGGGTGGGGCCAACGTCCTGACTTTC NA TRBJ2-6 TRBV6-5 NA
CATRGSQETQYF TGTGCCACTCGGGGGAGCCAAGAGACCCAGTACTTC NA TRBJ2-5 TRBV19 NA
CASSHQARGTANSPLHF TGTGCCAGCAGCCATCAAGCCCGCGGGACAGCAAATTCACCCCTCCACTTT TRBD1 TRBJ1-6 TRBV14 NA
CASSQEQRGVSSYNEQFF TGCGCCAGCAGCCAAGAACAGCGGGGTGTGAGCTCCTACAATGAGCAGTTCTTC TRBD2 TRBJ2-1 TRBV4-1 NA
CASSPPGQHSSEQYF TGTGCCAGCAGTCCTCCGGGACAGCATTCCTCCGAGCAGTACTTC TRBD1 TRBJ2-7 TRBV6-4 NA
CASSAAPSANEKLFF TGTGCCAGCAGCGCCGCTCCCTCAGCGAATGAAAAACTGTTTTTT NA TRBJ1-4 TRBV9 NA
CASSIGTEEFF TGTGCCAGCAGCATAGGGACAGAGGAGTTCTTC TRBD1 TRBJ2-1 TRBV12-3/TRBV12-4 NA
CASSSSGGSYNEQFF TGTGCCAGCAGTTCTAGCGGGGGCTCCTACAATGAGCAGTTCTTC TRBD2 TRBJ2-1 TRBV6-2/TRBV6-3 NA
CASSLGSGSGNTIYF TGCGCCAGCAGTTTGGGCTCCGGCTCTGGAAACACCATATATTTT NA TRBJ1-3 TRBV10-2 NA
CASSFSGTGWETQYF TGCGCCAGCAGCTTCTCCGGGACAGGGTGGGAGACCCAGTACTTC TRBD1 TRBJ2-5 TRBV5-1 NA
CASSWGLAQNNEQFF TGTGCCAGCAGCTGGGGACTAGCGCAAAACAATGAGCAGTTCTTC TRBD2 TRBJ2-1 TRBV7-6 NA
CASSIDPGGRETQYF TGTGCCAGTAGTATAGATCCGGGGGGGCGAGAGACCCAGTACTTC TRBD2 TRBJ2-5 TRBV19 NA
CASSVQGDIQETQYF TGCGCCAGCAGCGTACAAGGGGACATCCAAGAGACCCAGTACTTC NA TRBJ2-5 TRBV5-1 NA
CASGESNQPQHF TGTGCCAGTGGGGAGAGCAATCAGCCCCAGCATTTT NA TRBJ1-5 TRBV7-2 few
CASSFLGTGDQPQHF TGCGCCAGCAGCTTCCTGGGGACAGGGGATCAGCCCCAGCATTTT TRBD1 TRBJ1-5 TRBV5-1 few
CASTERGVTTDTQYF TGTGCCAGTACTGAGCGGGGGGTAACGACAGATACGCAGTATTTT TRBD2 TRBJ2-3 TRBV19 NA
CASSEVRGSTDTQYF TGTGCCAGCAGTGAAGTCCGGGGGAGCACAGATACGCAGTATTTT NA TRBJ2-3 TRBV2 NA
CASSLLAGATGNTIYF TGTGCCAGCAGCTTATTGGCGGGGGCAACTGGAAACACCATATATTTT NA TRBJ1-3 TRBV7-2 NA
CASISQGGAFF TGTGCCAGCATCTCACAGGGTGGAGCTTTCTTT NA TRBJ1-1 TRBV3-1/TRBV3-2 NA
CASSYGSANEKLFF TGTGCCAGCAGTTACGGTTCGGCTAATGAAAAACTGTTTTTT NA TRBJ1-4 TRBV6-6 NA
CASSISGGREETQYF TGTGCCAGTAGTATATCGGGGGGGCGGGAAGAGACCCAGTACTTC TRBD2 TRBJ2-5 TRBV19 NA
CASSATSGDGGELFF TGCGCCAGCAGCGCTACTAGCGGGGACGGCGGGGAGCTGTTTTTT TRBD2 TRBJ2-2 TRBV5-1 NA
CAISESGARSYEQYF TGTGCCATCAGTGAGTCGGGGGCTCGCTCCTACGAGCAGTACTTC NA TRBJ2-7 TRBV10-3 few
CASINDRSSYNEQFF TGTGCCAGCATTAACGACAGAAGCTCCTACAATGAGCAGTTCTTC NA TRBJ2-1 TRBV6-5 NA
CASSLLTSGGAIAGELFF TGTGCCAGCAGCTTATTGACTAGCGGGGGGGCCATTGCCGGGGAGCTGTTTTTT TRBD2 TRBJ2-2 TRBV5-4 NA
CASSKQGNTIYF TGTGCCAGCAGTAAACAGGGGAACACCATATATTTT TRBD1 TRBJ1-3 TRBV2 once
CASSQRRGAGETQYF TGTGCCAGCAGCCAACGGCGGGGGGCCGGGGAGACCCAGTACTTC TRBD2 TRBJ2-5 TRBV3-1/TRBV3-2 NA
CASRKTGVVGTGELFF TGTGCCAGCAGAAAGACAGGGGTCGTCGGCACCGGGGAGCTGTTTTTT TRBD1 TRBJ2-2 TRBV2 few
CASSLAQGEQYF TGCGCCAGCAGCCTGGCACAGGGGGAGCAGTACTTC TRBD1 TRBJ2-7 TRBV5-1 NA
CASSPRGQNNQPQHF TGTGCCAGCAGTCCCCGGGGACAGAACAATCAGCCCCAGCATTTT TRBD1 TRBJ1-5 TRBV6-2/TRBV6-3 NA
CASSWRQGSVNTEAFF TGTGCCAGCAGCTGGCGACAGGGAAGCGTAAACACTGAAGCTTTCTTT NA TRBJ1-1 TRBV21-1 NA
CASSLGQGMEGYTF TGTGCCAGCAGCTTGGGACAGGGGATGGAGGGCTACACCTTC TRBD1 TRBJ1-2 TRBV11-2 NA
CASSERETDTQYF TGCGCCAGCAGTGAGCGCGAAACAGATACGCAGTATTTT NA TRBJ2-3 TRBV10-1 many